These 6 T cell receptor beta chains were all obtained from the same sample, sequenced in a study of blood T cell repertoires in COVID-19. Sequenced by immunoSEQ multiplex PCR; TCRdb stores in-frame clones only, minus some. The sample lists fewer than 350,000 clones, 89% occurring once. The sequenced sample was PBMCs or T cells enriched from blood (not recorded which). The receptors were sampled from a man between 60 and 75 years old who had recovered from COVID-19.

This clone showed up just a few times. The chain combines TRBV5-6 with TRBJ2-7; 7 nucleotides line up with TRBD1. V shed 4 bases and J 6 bases; nucleotides not matched to a gene: 4. The germline V gene has CDR1 SGHDT and CDR2 YYEEEE. The CDR3 is 12 amino acids. In DNA form, the CDR3 reads TGTGCCAGCAGCGCGACAGGGACCGAGCAGTACTTC. It specifies CASSATGTEQYF.

The CDR3 sequence: CASSSGRGTDTQYF. CDR3 coding DNA: TGTGCCAGCAGCTCGGGCAGGGGCACAGATACGCAGTATTTT. The rearrangement uses TRBV5-4 and TRBJ2-3; maybe TRBD1 (5 bases). CDR3 length equals 14 residues. The germline V gene has CDR1 SGHNT and CDR2 YYREEE (reference sequence). V lost 3 bases and J 1 base, leaving 9 bases between the germline ends.

This chain joins TRBV5-1 and TRBJ1-1; 9 bases match TRBD1. V was clipped by 2 bases and J by 6 bases; unmatched bases: 11. CDR1 and CDR2 (germline): SGHRS, YFSETQ. The length of the CDR3 is 16 residues. CDR3 region: CASSLWTGASAAEAFF. For the CDR3, the DNA is TGCGCCAGCAGCTTATGGACAGGGGCTTCTGCCGCTGAAGCTTTCTTT.

The chain uses TRBV7-3 and TRBJ2-2; TRBD2 matches at 10 bases. The CDR3 sequence is 15 residues long. Germline assignment: CDR1 SGHTA and CDR2 FQGTGA. V was pared by 5 bases and J by 1 base, with 1 base of the junction left unmatched. CDR3 DNA sequence: TGTGCCAGCAGCCGGACTAGCGGGAACACCGGGGAGCTGTTTTTT. Its protein is CASSRTSGNTGELFF.

This clone was seen only once. The V and J genes are TRBV9 and TRBJ2-2; 11 bases fit TRBD2. This CDR3 region has 16 residues. V shed 0 bases and J 6 bases; nucleotides not matched to a gene: 4. Germline CDR1 SGDLS, CDR2 YYNGEE. CDR3 sequence reads: CASSVEGLAAAGELFF. CDR3 in DNA: TGTGCCAGCAGCGTAGAGGGACTAGCGGCGGCCGGGGAGCTGTTTTTT.

The rearrangement joins TRBV6-5 to TRBJ1-2, with D possibly being TRBD1 (5 bases). The CDR3 has 16 amino acids. The germline V gene has CDR1 MNHEY and CDR2 SVGAGI. Trimming left V 0 bases short and J 4 bases short, with 15 bases between. The CDR3 nucleotides are TGTGCCAGCAGTTACTCGAGGACACCGACGGTCTATGGCTACACCTTC. The encoded protein is CASSYSRTPTVYGYTF.